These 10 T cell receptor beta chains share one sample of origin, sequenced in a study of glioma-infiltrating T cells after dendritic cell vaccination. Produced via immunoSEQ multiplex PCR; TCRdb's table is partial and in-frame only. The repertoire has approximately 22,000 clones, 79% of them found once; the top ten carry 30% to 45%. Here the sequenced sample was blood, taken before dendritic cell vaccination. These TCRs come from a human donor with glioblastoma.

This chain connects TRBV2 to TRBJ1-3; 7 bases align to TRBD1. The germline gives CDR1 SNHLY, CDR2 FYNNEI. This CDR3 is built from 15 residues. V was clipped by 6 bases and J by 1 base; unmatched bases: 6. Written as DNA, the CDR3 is TGTGCCAGCAGGGAGGACAGGAGGTCTGGAAACACCATATATTTT. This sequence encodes CASREDRRSGNTIYF.

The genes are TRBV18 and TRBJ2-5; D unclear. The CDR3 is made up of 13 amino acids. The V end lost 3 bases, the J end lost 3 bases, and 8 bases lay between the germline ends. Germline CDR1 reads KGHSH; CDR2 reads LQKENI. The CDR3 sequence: CASSPYREETQYF. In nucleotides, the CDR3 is TGTGCCAGCTCACCTTACAGAGAAGAGACCCAGTACTTC. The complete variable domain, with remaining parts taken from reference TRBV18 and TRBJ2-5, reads NAGVMQNPRHLVRRRGQEARLRCSPMKGHSHVYWYRQLPEEGLKFMVYLQKENIIDESGMPKERFSAEFPKEGPSILRIQQVVRGDSAAYFCASSPYREETQYFGPGTRLLVL.

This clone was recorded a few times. The CDR3 is CASSLNEGIAKNIQYF. The CDR3 region has the DNA TGCGCCAGCAGCTTGAATGAGGGCATAGCCAAAAACATTCAGTACTTC. J is TRBJ2-4 and V is TRBV5-1; maybe TRBD2 (5 bases). V lost 1 base and J lost 0, with 11 bases in between. Per the germline V gene, CDR1 is SGHRS and CDR2 is YFSETQ. The length of the CDR3 is 16 residues.

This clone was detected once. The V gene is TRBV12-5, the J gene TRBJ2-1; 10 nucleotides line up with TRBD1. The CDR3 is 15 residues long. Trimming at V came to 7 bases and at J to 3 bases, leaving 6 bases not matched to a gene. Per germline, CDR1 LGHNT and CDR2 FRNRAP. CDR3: CASALGQGLYNEQFF. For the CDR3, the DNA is TGTGCTAGTGCCCTGGGACAGGGGCTCTACAATGAGCAGTTCTTC.

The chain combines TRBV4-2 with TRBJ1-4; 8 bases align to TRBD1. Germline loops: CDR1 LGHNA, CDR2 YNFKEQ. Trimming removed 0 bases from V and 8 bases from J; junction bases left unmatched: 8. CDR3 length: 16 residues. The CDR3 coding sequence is TGTGCCAGCAGCCAAGACCCGAGGACAGGGTGGGAAAAACTGTTTTTT. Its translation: CASSQDPRTGWEKLFF.

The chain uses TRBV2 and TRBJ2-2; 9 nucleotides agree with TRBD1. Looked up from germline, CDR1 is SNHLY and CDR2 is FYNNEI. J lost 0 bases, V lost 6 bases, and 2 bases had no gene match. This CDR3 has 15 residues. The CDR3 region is CASRGQGSNTGELFF. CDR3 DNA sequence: TGTGCCAGCAGGGGACAGGGATCGAACACCGGGGAGCTGTTTTTT.

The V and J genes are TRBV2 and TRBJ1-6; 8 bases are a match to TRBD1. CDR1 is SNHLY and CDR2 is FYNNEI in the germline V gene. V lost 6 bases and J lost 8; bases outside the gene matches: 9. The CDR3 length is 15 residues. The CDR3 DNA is TGTGCCAGCAGAGCTCTGACAGGGGCAGATTCACCCCTCCACTTT. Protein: CASRALTGADSPLHF.

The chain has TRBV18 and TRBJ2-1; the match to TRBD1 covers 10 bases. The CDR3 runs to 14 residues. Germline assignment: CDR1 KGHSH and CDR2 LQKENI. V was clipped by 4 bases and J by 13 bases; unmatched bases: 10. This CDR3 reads CASSRDGQGDRQFF. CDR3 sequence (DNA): TGTGCCAGCTCACGAGATGGACAGGGGGATCGACAGTTCTTC. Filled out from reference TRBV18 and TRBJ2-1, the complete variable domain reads NAGVMQNPRHLVRRRGQEARLRCSPMKGHSHVYWYRQLPEEGLKFMVYLQKENIIDESGMPKERFSAEFPKEGPSILRIQQVVRGDSAAYFCASSRDGQGDRQFFGPGTRLTVL.

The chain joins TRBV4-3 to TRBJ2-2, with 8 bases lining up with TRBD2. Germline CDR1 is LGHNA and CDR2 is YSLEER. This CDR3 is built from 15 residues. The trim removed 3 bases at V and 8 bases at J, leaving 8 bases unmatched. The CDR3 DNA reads TGCGCCAGCAGCCAGTCCGGGGGGGTCTCGGGGGAGCTGTTTTTT. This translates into CASSQSGGVSGELFF.

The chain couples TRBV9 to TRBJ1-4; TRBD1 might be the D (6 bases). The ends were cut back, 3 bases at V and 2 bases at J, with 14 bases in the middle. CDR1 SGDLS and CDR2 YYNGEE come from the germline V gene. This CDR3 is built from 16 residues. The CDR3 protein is CASSGWGGATNEKLFF. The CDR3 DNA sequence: TGTGCCAGCAGCGGATGGGGGGGCGCGACTAATGAAAAACTGTTTTTT. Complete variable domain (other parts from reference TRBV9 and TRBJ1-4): DSGVTQTPKHLITATGQRVTLRCSPRSGDLSVYWYQQSLDQGLQFLIQYYNGEERAKGNILERFSAQQFPDLHSELNLSSLELGDSALYFCASSGWGGATNEKLFFGSGTQLSVL.